In its sample, the clone carrying this T cell receptor (beta chain) was seen many times. This sample is part of a study of blood T cells in healthy people across ages. Primers used in a second PCR of about 7 to 11 cycles were a sample-barcoded 5' primer and a J-beta primer mix. A single record per CDR3 protein comes from TCRdb applying MiXCR to the 5' RACE reads. The sample gives some 790,000 distinct CDR3 sequences, under 35% of which show up once; around 16% is in the top ten. The sequenced sample was blood. This receptor was obtained from a woman older than 75 in good health.

The CDR3 sequence: CASSLANLFQYQETQYF. The DNA for the CDR3 is TGTGCCAGCAGCTTAGCGAATCTTTTTCAGTACCAAGAGACCCAGTACTTC. The chain uses TRBV7-2 and TRBJ2-5; D not resolved. V lost 0 bases, J lost 0 bases, and 14 bases lay in between. Germline values: CDR1 SGHTA, CDR2 FQGNSA. The CDR3 covers 17 residues. Combining the CDR3 with reference TRBV7-2 and TRBJ2-5 gives the whole variable domain GAGVSQSPSNKVTEKGKDVELRCDPISGHTALYWYRQSLGQGLEFLIYFQGNSAPDKSGLPSDRFSAERTGGSVSTLTIQRTQQEDSAVYLCASSLANLFQYQETQYFGPGTRLLVL.